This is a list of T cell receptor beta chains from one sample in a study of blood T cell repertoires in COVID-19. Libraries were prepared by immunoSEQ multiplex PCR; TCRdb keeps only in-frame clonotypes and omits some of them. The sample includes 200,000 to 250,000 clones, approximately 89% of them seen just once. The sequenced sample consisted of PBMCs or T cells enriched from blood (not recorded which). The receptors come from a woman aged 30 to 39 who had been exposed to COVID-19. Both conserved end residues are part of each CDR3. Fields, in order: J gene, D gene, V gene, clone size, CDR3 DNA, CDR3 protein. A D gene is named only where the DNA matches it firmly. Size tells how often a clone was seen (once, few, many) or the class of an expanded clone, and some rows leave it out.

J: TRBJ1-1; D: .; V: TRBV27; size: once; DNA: TGTGCCAGCAGTTTATCGATGGTGGGGGGGAAAGCTTTCTTT; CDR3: CASSLSMVGGKAFF
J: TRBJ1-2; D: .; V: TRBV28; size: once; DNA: TGTGCCCTAGGCGGAACTTATGGCTACACCTTC; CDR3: CALGGTYGYTF
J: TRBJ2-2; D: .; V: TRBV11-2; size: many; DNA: TGTGCCAGCAGCTTTCGGGTCGGGAGCGAGGGAAACACCGGGGAGCTGTTTTTT; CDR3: CASSFRVGSEGNTGELFF
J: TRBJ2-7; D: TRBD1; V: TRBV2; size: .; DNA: TGTGCCAGCAGGAACGGGACAGGCGGTTACGAGCAGTACTTC; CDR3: CASRNGTGGYEQYF
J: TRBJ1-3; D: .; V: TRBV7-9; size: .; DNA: TGTGCCAGCGGTCACTCTTATGGAAACACCATATATTTT; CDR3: CASGHSYGNTIYF
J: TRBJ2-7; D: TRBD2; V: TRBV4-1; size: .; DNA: TGCGCCAGCAGCCAAGCAGCGGGAGGTTACGAGCAGTACTTC; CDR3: CASSQAAGGYEQYF
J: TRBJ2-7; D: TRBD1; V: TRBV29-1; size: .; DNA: TGCAGCGTTCTCCGACAGGGAAGGTCCTACGAGCAGTACTTC; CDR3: CSVLRQGRSYEQYF
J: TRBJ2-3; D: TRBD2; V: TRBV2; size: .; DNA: TGTGCCAGCAGTGAAGTGGGACTAGCGGGCACAGATACGCAGTATTTT; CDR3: CASSEVGLAGTDTQYF
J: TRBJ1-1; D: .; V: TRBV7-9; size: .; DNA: TGTGCCAGCAACTTCGGGGGTGAAGCTTTCTTT; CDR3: CASNFGGEAFF
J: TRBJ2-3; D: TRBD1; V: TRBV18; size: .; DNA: TGTGCCAGCTCACCGGGACAGGGGGCGATAGATACGCAGTATTTT; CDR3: CASSPGQGAIDTQYF
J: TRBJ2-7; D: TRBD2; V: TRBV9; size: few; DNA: TGTGCCAGCAGCCCACGGGATAGCGGGAGGGCCCCCCCCTACGAGCAGTACTTC; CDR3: CASSPRDSGRAPPYEQYF
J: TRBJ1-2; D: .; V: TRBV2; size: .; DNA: TGTGCCAGCAGTGCGACAACCTATGGCTACACCTTC; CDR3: CASSATTYGYTF
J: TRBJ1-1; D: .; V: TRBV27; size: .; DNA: TGTGCCAGCAGTTCAGCGGGACGGCTGAACACTGAAGCTTTCTTT; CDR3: CASSSAGRLNTEAFF
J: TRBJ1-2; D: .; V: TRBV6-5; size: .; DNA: TGTGCCAGCAGTTACGAGACCTTGACAGGAGCCTACACCTTC; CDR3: CASSYETLTGAYTF
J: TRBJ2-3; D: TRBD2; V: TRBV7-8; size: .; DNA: TGTGCCAGCAGCTTAGTTGATCGGGGGGGTACAGATACGCAGTATTTT; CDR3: CASSLVDRGGTDTQYF
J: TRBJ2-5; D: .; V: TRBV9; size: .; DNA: TGTGCCAGCAGCGTAGCTGAAGGACAGAGGACCCAGTACTTC; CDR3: CASSVAEGQRTQYF
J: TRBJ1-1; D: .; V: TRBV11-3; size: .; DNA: TGTGCCAGCAGCCCCGGGAGGGGGGCGACTGAAGCTTTCTTT; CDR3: CASSPGRGATEAFF
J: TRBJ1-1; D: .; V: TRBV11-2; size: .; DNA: TGTGCCAGCAGCTTAAGGTACGGGAACCCTGAAGCTTTCTTT; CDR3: CASSLRYGNPEAFF
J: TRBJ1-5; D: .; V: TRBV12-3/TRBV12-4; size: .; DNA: TGTGCCAGCAGTTTAACCCGGAATCAGCCCCAGCATTTT; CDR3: CASSLTRNQPQHF
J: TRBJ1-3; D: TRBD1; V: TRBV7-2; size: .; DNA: TGTGCCAGCAGCTTACCGTCGACAGGGGGCCTTAACACCATATATTTT; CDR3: CASSLPSTGGLNTIYF
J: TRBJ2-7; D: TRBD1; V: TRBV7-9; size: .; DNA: TGTGCCAGCAGCTTAATCCCCTCCGGGACAGGTGACTCCTACGAGCAGTACTTC; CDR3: CASSLIPSGTGDSYEQYF
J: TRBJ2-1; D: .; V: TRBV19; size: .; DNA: TGTGCCAGTACTACAGGGCTCTACAATGAGCAGTTCTTC; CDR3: CASTTGLYNEQFF
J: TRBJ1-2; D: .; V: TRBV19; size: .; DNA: TGTGCCTGCCGGGGGGACATCTATGGCTACACCTTC; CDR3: CACRGDIYGYTF
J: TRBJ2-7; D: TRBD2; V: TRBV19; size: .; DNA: TGTGCCAGTAGTAGGTCGGGAGGGGCTTACGAGCAGTACTTC; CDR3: CASSRSGGAYEQYF
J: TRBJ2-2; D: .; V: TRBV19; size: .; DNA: TGTGCCAGTAGTCACCTGACAGCCCCGAACACCGGGGAGCTGTTTTTT; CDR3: CASSHLTAPNTGELFF
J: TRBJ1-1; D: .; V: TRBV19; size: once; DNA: TGTGCCAGTACCCCCCCAGGAAACACTGAAGCTTTCTTT; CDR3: CASTPPGNTEAFF
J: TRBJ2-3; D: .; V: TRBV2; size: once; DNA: TGTGCCAGCAGTGAGGTGGTAGGCGGGGATACGCAGTATTTT; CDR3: CASSEVVGGDTQYF
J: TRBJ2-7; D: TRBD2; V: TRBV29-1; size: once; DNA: TGCAGCGTTGGACTAGCGTACTCCTACGAGCAGTACTTC; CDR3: CSVGLAYSYEQYF
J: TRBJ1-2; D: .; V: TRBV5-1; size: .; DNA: TGCGCCAGCAGCTTGGAAGCACATGGGCGCTCTAACTATGGCTACACCTTC; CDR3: CASSLEAHGRSNYGYTF